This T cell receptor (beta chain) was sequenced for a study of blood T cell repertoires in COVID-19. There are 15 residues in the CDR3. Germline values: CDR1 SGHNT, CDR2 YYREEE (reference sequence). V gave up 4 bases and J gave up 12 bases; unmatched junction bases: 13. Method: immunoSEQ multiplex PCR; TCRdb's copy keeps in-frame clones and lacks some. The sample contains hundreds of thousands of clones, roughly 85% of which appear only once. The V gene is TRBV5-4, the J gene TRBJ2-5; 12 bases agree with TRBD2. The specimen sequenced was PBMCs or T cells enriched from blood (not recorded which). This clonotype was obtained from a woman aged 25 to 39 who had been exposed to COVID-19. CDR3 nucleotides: TGTGCCAGCAGCCGATTACTAGCGGGGGGCCGTCTCGAGTACTTC. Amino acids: CASSRLLAGGRLEYF.